The 7 T cell receptor beta chains below come from one sample, sequenced in a study of CD8 T cells in ankylosing spondylitis (dated by TCRdb to the late 2010s). The library was built by means of 5' RACE. Sequencing was performed on an Illumina HiSeq 2500. In-frame beta chains were kept once TCRdb had trimmed the public reads at Q25 with fastp and called clones with MiXCR. For every CDR3 protein sequence, its rows merge into one entry that carries the most common genes and DNA. In this sample the table shows over 600,000 distinct CDR3 sequences, around a fifth of which occur a single time. The ten most abundant clones make up around 19% of the sample. Study-level results and caveats: Blood from ankylosing spondylitis patients appeared to be characterized by a TCR beta motif made up of several highly homologous amino acid variants.

Their antigens remain unidentified. Source material: blood, either unsorted or a sorted T cell fraction (not recorded which). These receptors were taken from a male donor with ankylosing spondylitis.

CDR3 sequence: CASSPSTTVNTEAFF. The CDR3 bases are TGCGCCAGCAGCCCGTCGACGACAGTGAACACTGAAGCTTTCTTT. This chain uses TRBV4-1 with TRBJ1-1; possible D gene TRBD1, 5 bases. Germline V gene data show CDR1 as MGHRA and CDR2 as YSYEKL. V lost 4 bases and J lost 0, with 12 bases in between. The CDR3 length is 15 residues.

CDR3 loop: CASSLAGHYGYTF. The CDR3 nucleotides read TGTGCCAGCAGTTTGGCAGGCCACTATGGCTACACCTTC. The rearrangement uses TRBV12-3 or TRBV12-4 and TRBJ1-2; D is uncertain. CDR3 length: 13 residues. Trimming pared 3 bases from V and 3 bases from J, leaving 8 bases between.

This clonotype has more than one count but fewer than ten. The chain couples TRBV29-1 to TRBJ2-3, with 11 bases fitting TRBD1. V lost 3 bases to trimming and J lost 4 bases; unmatched junction nucleotides: 6. Germline assignment: CDR1 SQVTM and CDR2 ANQGSEA. The CDR3 covers 15 residues. The CDR3 sequence is CSVENRDRGSDTQYF. CDR3 DNA sequence: TGCAGCGTTGAGAACCGGGACAGGGGGTCAGATACGCAGTATTTT.

The rearrangement links TRBV10-3 to TRBJ2-2, with D uncertain. CDR1 is ENHRY, CDR2 SYGVKD, per germline. The CDR3 length is 13 residues. The ends were cut back, 10 bases at V and 0 bases at J, with 9 bases in the middle. CDR3 region: CATQAPNTGELFF. DNA of the CDR3: TGTGCCACCCAAGCGCCGAACACCGGGGAGCTGTTTTTT.

The rearrangement links TRBV7-2 to TRBJ2-3, with D maybe TRBD1 (5 bases). The CDR3 is made up of 12 amino acids. The V end lost 1 base, the J end lost 8 bases, and 7 bases lay between the germline ends. Germline V gene sequence: CDR1 SGHTA, CDR2 FQGNSA. The CDR3 nucleotides read TGTGCCAGCAGCTTAGACAGGTCTACGCAGTATTTT. Amino acids: CASSLDRSTQYF.

The V and J genes are TRBV12-3 or TRBV12-4 and TRBJ2-1; 10 nucleotides match TRBD2. This CDR3 has 13 residues. The V segment lost 4 bases and the J segment 10 bases; nucleotides outside the gene matches: 4. The CDR3 DNA is TGTGCCAGCAGTTCAGGGACTAGCGAGGAGCAGTTCTTC. This codes for CASSSGTSEEQFF.

This clonotype has a handful of counts. The chain combines TRBV5-5 with TRBJ1-6; D gene unclear. CDR3 length: 12 amino acids. CDR1 is SGHKS, CDR2 YYEKEE, per germline (reference sequence). Trimming pared 7 bases from V and 7 bases from J, leaving 9 bases between. CDR3 nucleotides: TGTGCCAGCGGGCAGTCAAATTCACCCCTCCACTTT. Translated: CASGQSNSPLHF.